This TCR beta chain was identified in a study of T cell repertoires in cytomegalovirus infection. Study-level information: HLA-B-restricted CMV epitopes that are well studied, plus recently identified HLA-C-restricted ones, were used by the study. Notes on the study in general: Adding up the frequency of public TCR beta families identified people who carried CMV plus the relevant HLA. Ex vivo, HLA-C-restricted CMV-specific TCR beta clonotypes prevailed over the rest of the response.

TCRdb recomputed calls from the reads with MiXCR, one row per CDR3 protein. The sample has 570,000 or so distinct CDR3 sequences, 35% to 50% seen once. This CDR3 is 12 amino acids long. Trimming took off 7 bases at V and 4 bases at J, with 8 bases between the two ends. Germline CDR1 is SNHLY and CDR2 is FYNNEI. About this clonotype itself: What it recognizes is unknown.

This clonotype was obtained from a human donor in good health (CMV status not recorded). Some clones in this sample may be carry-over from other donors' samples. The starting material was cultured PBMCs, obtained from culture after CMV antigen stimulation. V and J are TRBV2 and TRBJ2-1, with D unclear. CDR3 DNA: TGTGCCAGCAAGAGAGTGTACAATGAGCAGTTCTTC. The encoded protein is CASKRVYNEQFF.